This passage covers 5 T cell receptor beta chains from one sample sequenced in a study of T-cell reconstitution after alpha-beta-depleted transplantation in children. The authors prepared the TCRbeta library with unique molecular identifiers. TCRdb re-analysed the PCR reads in MiXCR, keeping a single row per CDR3 protein. The sample holds roughly 590,000 distinct CDR3 sequences; around 17% are singletons and the top ten take approximately 1%. The specimen comprised PBMCs from the stem cell graft donor, sampled from the stem cell graft. The receptors were gathered from a human donor who donated a stem cell graft to a child with acute myeloid leukemia.

The chain recombines TRBV20-1 with TRBJ2-2; no clear D. The CDR3 is made up of 14 amino acids. CDR1 DFQATT and CDR2 SNEGSKA come from the germline V gene (reference sequence). The germline V and J ends were trimmed by 3 bases and 0 bases, with 8 bases remaining between them. The CDR3 loop reads CSARRLANTGELFF. Written as DNA, the CDR3 is TGCAGTGCTAGGAGGCTTGCGAACACCGGGGAGCTGTTTTTT.

The CDR3 loop reads CASSLSTSGRNEQFF. In nucleotides, the CDR3 is TGTGCCAGCAGCTTATCGACTAGCGGGCGGAATGAGCAGTTCTTC. J is TRBJ2-1 and V is TRBV7-9, with 10 bases fitting TRBD2. Per germline, CDR1 SEHNR and CDR2 FQNEAQ (reference sequence). This CDR3 has 15 amino acids. V lost 2 bases to trimming and J lost 7 bases; unmatched junction nucleotides: 5.

The rearrangement uses TRBV20-1 and TRBJ1-5; possibly TRBD1 for D (5 bases). The V gene lost 0 bases and the J gene lost 0 bases, with 12 bases spanning the gap. CDR1 is DFQATT, CDR2 SNEGSKA, per germline (reference sequence). The CDR3 is 16 amino acids. The DNA of the CDR3 is TGCAGTGCTAGAGATTCGGGGCAGCTTAGCAATCAGCCCCAGCATTTT. Protein: CSARDSGQLSNQPQHF.

This clonotype was seen only a few times. The CDR3 loop is CASSFKPQGSGANVLTF. For the CDR3, the DNA is TGTGCCAGCAGCTTTAAGCCCCAGGGTTCTGGGGCCAACGTCCTGACTTTC. The rearrangement joins TRBV7-2 to TRBJ2-6; maybe TRBD1 (5 bases). Between the trimmed V and J ends, which lost 3 bases and 1 base, there was a span of 13 bases. The CDR3 is made up of 17 amino acids. Germline-derived CDR1 and CDR2 are SGHTA and FQGNSA.

In this sample, this clonotype turned up many times. CDR3 coding DNA: TGCAGTGCCAGACCCGAGCGGGGATACAATGAGCAGTTCTTC. Encoded protein: CSARPERGYNEQFF. This rearrangement joins TRBV20-1 to TRBJ2-1; TRBD2 aligns across 7 bases. CDR3 size: 14 residues. J was trimmed by 4 bases and V by 6 bases; bases with no gene match: 9. Germline V gene data show CDR1 as DFQATT and CDR2 as SNEGSKA (reference sequence).